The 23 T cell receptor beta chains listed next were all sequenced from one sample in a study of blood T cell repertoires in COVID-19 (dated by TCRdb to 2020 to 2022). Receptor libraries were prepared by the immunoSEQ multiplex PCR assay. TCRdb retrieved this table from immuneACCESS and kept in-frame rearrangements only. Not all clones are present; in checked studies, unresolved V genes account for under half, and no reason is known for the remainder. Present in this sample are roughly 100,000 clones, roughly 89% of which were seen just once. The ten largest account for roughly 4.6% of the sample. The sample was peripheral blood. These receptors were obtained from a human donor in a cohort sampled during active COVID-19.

CDR3 protein: CASSRTGLSAQPQHF. The DNA for the CDR3 is TGTGCCAGCAGTCGGACAGGGTTGTCAGCTCAGCCCCAGCATTTT. V and J are TRBV2 and TRBJ1-5, with 8 bases lining up with TRBD1. Germline V CDR1 and CDR2: SNHLY, FYNNEI. V dropped 5 bases and J dropped 6; count of bases not matched to a gene: 9. The CDR3 consists of 15 residues.

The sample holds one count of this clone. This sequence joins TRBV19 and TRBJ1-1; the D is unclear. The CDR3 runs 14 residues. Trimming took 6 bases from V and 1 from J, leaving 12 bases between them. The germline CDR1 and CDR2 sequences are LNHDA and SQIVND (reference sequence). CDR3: CASRATAKNTEAFF. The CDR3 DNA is TGTGCCAGTAGAGCCACAGCAAAGAACACTGAAGCTTTCTTT.

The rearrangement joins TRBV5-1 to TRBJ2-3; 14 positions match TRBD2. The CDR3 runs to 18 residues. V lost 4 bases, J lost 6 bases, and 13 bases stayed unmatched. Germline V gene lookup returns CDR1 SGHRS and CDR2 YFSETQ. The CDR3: CASSLGTSGGLWRDTQYF. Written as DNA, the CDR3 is TGCGCCAGCAGCCTTGGGACTAGCGGGGGCCTCTGGCGGGATACGCAGTATTTT.

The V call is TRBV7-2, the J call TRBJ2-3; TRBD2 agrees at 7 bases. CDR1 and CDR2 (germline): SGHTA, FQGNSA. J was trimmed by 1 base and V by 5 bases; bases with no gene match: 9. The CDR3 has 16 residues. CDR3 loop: CASSPRRERGTDTQYF. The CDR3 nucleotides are TGTGCCAGCAGCCCTCGGCGGGAGCGGGGCACAGATACGCAGTATTTT. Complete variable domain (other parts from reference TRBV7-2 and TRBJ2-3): GAGVSQSPSNKVTEKGKDVELRCDPISGHTALYWYRQSLGQGLEFLIYFQGNSAPDKSGLPSDRFSAERTGGSVSTLTIQRTQQEDSAVYLCASSPRRERGTDTQYFGPGTRLTVL.

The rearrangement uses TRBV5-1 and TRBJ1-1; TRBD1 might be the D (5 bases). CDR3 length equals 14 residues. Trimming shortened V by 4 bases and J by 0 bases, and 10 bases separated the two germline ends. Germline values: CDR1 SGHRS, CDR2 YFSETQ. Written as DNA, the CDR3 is TGCGCCAGCAGCCTGACAGCTATGAACACTGAAGCTTTCTTT. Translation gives CASSLTAMNTEAFF.

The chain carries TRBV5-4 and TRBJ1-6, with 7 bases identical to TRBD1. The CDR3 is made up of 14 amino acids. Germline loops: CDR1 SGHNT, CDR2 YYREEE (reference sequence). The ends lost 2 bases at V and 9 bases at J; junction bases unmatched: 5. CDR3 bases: TGTGCCAGCAGCTTCCGACAGGGAGGTTCACCCCTCCACTTT. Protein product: CASSFRQGGSPLHF.

The DNA for the CDR3 is TGTGCCAGCAGTTTATTCTCCACCCCAGGGCAGCCCCAGCATTTT. It encodes CASSLFSTPGQPQHF. The chain has TRBV28 and TRBJ1-5; D is possibly TRBD1 (5 bases). The V end lost 1 base, the J end lost 7 bases, and 14 bases lay between the germline ends. Germline-derived CDR1 and CDR2 are MDHEN and SYDVKM. This CDR3 contains 15 residues.

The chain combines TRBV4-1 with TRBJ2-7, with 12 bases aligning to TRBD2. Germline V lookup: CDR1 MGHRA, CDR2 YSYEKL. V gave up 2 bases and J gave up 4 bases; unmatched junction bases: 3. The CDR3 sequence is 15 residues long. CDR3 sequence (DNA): TGCGCCAGCAGCCAACCGACTAGCGGGAGATACGAGCAGTACTTC. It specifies CASSQPTSGRYEQYF.

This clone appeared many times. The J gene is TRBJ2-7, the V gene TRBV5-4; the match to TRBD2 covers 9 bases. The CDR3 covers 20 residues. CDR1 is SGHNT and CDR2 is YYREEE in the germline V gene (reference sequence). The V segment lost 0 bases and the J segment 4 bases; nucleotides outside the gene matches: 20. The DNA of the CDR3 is TGTGCCAGCAGCTTGGACAGGGGATACCAAGGCGGGAGGGCCGGGTACGAGCAGTACTTC. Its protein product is CASSLDRGYQGGRAGYEQYF.

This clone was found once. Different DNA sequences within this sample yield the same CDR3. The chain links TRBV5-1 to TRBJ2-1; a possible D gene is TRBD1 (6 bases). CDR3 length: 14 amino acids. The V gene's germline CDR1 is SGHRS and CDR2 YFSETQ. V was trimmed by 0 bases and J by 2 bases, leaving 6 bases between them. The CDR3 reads CASSLEGAYNEQFF. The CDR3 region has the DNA TGCGCCAGCAGCTTGGAGGGGGCCTACAATGAGCAGTTCTTC.

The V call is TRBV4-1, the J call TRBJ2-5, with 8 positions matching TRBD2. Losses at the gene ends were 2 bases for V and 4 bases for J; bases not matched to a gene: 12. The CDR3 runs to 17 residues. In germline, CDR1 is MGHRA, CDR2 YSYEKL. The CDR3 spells CASSQSQLSGDRETQYF. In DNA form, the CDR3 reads TGCGCCAGCAGCCAATCCCAACTTAGCGGGGATAGAGAGACCCAGTACTTC.

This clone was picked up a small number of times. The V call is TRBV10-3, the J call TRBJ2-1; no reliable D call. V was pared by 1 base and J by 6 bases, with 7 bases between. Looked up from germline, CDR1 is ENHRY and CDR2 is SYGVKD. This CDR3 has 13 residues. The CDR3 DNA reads TGTGCCATCAGTGAGTTAATTCGCAATGAGCAGTTCTTC. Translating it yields CAISELIRNEQFF.

As DNA, the CDR3 is TGTGCCAGCATGGCAGGGGTTAATCAGCCCCAGCATTTT. It translates to CASMAGVNQPQHF. The chain links TRBV6-5 to TRBJ1-5; D is perhaps TRBD1 (6 bases). From germline, CDR1 is MNHEY and CDR2 SVGAGI. V was pared by 7 bases and J by 4 bases, with 11 bases between. The CDR3 runs to 13 residues.

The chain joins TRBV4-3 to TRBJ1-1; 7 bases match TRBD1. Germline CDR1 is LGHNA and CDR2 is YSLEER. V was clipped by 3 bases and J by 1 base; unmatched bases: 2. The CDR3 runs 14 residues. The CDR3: CASSQGQTNTEAFF. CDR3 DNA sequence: TGCGCCAGCAGCCAGGGACAGACGAACACTGAAGCTTTCTTT.

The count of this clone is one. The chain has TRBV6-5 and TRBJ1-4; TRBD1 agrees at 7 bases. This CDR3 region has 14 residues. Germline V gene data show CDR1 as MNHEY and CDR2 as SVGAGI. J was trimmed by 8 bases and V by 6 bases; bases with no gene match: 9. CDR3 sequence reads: CASSPDRVSEKLFF. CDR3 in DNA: TGTGCCAGCAGCCCAGACAGGGTCTCCGAAAAACTGTTTTTT.

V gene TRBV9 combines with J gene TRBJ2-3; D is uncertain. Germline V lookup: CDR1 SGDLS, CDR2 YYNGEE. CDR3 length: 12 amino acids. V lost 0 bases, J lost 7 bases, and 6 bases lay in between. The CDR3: CASSVVDNTQYF. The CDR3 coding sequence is TGTGCCAGCAGCGTAGTAGACAATACGCAGTATTTT.

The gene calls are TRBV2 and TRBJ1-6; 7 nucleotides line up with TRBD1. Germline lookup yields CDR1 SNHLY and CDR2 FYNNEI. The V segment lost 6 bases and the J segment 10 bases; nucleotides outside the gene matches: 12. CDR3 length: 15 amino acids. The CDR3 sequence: CASSLRQGWDSPLHF. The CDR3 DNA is TGTGCCAGCAGCCTCCGACAGGGCTGGGACTCACCCCTCCACTTT.

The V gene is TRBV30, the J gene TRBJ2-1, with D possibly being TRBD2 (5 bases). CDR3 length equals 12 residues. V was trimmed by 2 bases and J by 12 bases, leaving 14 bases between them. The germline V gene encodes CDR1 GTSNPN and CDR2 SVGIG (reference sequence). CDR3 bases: TGTGCCTGGAGTCCCGGGGTCTTGGGGCAGTTCTTC. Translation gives CAWSPGVLGQFF.

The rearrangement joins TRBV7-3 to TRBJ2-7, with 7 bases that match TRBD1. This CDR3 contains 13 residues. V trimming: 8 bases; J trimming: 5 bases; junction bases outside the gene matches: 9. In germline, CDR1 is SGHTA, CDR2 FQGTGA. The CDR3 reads CASSLETGNEQYF. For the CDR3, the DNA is TGTGCCAGCTCCCTGGAGACAGGGAACGAGCAGTACTTC.

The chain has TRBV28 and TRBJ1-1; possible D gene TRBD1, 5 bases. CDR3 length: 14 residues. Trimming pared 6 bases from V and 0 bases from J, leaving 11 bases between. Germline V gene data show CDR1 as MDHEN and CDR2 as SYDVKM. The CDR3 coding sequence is TGTGCCAGCAGACCCAGGGTTATGAACACTGAAGCTTTCTTT. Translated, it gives CASRPRVMNTEAFF.

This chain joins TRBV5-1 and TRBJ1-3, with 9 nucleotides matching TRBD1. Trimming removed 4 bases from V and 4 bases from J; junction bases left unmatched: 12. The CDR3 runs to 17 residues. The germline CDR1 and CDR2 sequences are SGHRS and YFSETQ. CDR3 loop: CASSTSGQGGSGNTIYF. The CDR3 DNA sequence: TGCGCCAGCAGCACCTCGGGACAGGGCGGGAGCGGAAACACCATATATTTT.

CDR3 nucleotides: TGTGCCAGCACCCTCGAGGAACGGTATAGCAATCAGCCCCAGCATTTT. This encodes CASTLEERYSNQPQHF. The chain is built from TRBV28 and TRBJ1-5; D uncertain. There are 16 residues in the CDR3. Germline CDR1 is MDHEN and CDR2 is SYDVKM. With 7 bases removed from V and 0 bases from J, the gap between germline ends came to 16 bases.

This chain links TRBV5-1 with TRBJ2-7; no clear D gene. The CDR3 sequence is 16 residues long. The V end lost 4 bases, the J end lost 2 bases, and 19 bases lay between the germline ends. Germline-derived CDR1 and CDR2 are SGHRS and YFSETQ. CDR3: CASSPLNAFTTYEQYF. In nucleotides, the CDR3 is TGCGCCAGCAGCCCACTGAACGCTTTCACCACCTACGAGCAGTACTTC.